This section outlines one T cell receptor (beta chain) sequence together with its context. This CDR3 region has 16 residues. Trimming pared 4 bases from V and 5 bases from J, leaving 18 bases between. Per germline, CDR1 LGHDT and CDR2 YNNKEL (reference sequence). Per the original data handling: Cell counts per sample came from amplifying reference gene primers. Here immunoSEQ multiplex PCR was the method, and the copy in TCRdb shows in-frame clones only, minus some. Clone size and the V and J calls come from that table; the DNA yielded D and trimming. The top ten clones hold approximately 1.3% of a sample with about 250,000 clones, 70% to 90% of them seen once. The sample is drawn from a study of blood T cell repertoires in COVID-19. For the study at large: Some COVID-19 samples were acute and others convalescent; all came from the United States, Italy and Spain. Nucleic acid was either cDNA or gDNA, and it came from T cells, B-cell-depleted T cells, or PBMCs.

This receptor was identified in an elderly man with acute or convalescent COVID-19. This chain uses TRBV3-1 (or the pseudogene TRBV3-2) with TRBJ1-5; D is perhaps TRBD1 (5 bases). What was sequenced was peripheral blood. The CDR3 reads CASSPPGAGFDQPQHF. CDR3 DNA sequence: TGTGCCAGCAGCCCTCCTGGGGCGGGGTTCGATCAGCCCCAGCATTTT.